These 14 T cell receptor beta chains were sequenced from one sample in a study of T cell responses to AZD1222 COVID-19 vaccine (dated by TCRdb to the early 2020s). Libraries came from the immunoSEQ multiplex PCR assay. The immuneACCESS repertoire file appears here via TCRdb, limited to in-frame rearrangements. These files lack a portion of the clones; in checked studies, under half of the deficit traces to unresolved V genes, and the cause of the others is not known. Across this sample there are roughly 120,000 clones, with 92% seen only once. More than 13% of the sample is taken by the ten largest. Taken with the paper, the label for time point translates to: baseline before first vaccination. Specimen: peripheral blood, collected on day 0 of AZD1222 vaccination. These receptors came from an adult in good health.

This sequence joins TRBV19 and TRBJ2-5, with D perhaps given as TRBD1 or TRBD2 (5 bases each). The CDR3 totals 13 residues. CDR1 LNHDA and CDR2 SQIVND come from the germline V gene (reference sequence). Deletions cut 5 bases from V and 9 bases from J, with 16 bases between. The CDR3 loop is CASSSIGDQAQYF. The CDR3 DNA is TGTGCCAGTAGTTCCATAGGGGACCAGGCCCAGTACTTC. The full variable domain, rest sourced from reference TRBV19 and TRBJ2-5, is DGGITQSPKYLFRKEGQNVTLSCEQNLNHDAMYWYRQDPGQGLRLIYYSQIVNDFQKGDIAEGYSVSREKKESFPLTVTSAQKNPTAFYLCASSSIGDQAQYFGPGTRLLVL.

The chain is built from TRBV27 and TRBJ1-5; no firm D call. This CDR3 contains 15 residues. Looked up from germline, CDR1 is MNHEY and CDR2 is SMNVEV (reference sequence). Trimming left V 6 bases short and J 0 bases short, with 12 bases between. The DNA of the CDR3 is TGTGCCAGCAGAGAGCTTGGGTCTAGCAATCAGCCCCAGCATTTT. This translates into CASRELGSSNQPQHF.

This clone is a singleton in its sample. The chain couples TRBV19 to TRBJ2-1; D gene unclear. This CDR3 has 13 amino acids. The V end lost 8 bases, the J end lost 1 base, and 9 bases lay between the germline ends. Germline V gives CDR1 LNHDA, CDR2 SQIVND (reference sequence). CDR3 coding DNA: TGTGCCAGTCGTCGTGGGTCCTACAATGAGCAGTTCTTC. This gives the protein CASRRGSYNEQFF.

The genes are TRBV7-9 and TRBJ1-6; D gene ambiguous. Trimming pared 0 bases from V and 6 bases from J, leaving 15 bases between. The CDR3 is made up of 17 amino acids. Germline CDR1 reads SEHNR; CDR2 reads FQNEAQ (reference sequence). The chain's CDR3 is CASSLASRQFFNSPLHF. Written as DNA, the CDR3 is TGTGCCAGCAGCTTAGCGTCTCGGCAGTTTTTTAATTCACCCCTCCACTTT. The full variable domain, in which reference TRBV7-9 and TRBJ1-6 provide the parts outside the CDR3, is DTGVSQNPRHKITKRGQNVTFRCDPISEHNRLYWYRQTLGQGPEFLTYFQNEAQLEKSRLLSDRFSAERPKGSFSTLEIQRTEQGDSAMYLCASSLASRQFFNSPLHFGNGTRLTVT.

The chain couples TRBV21-1 to TRBJ2-7; the table calls TRBD1, which could not be checked here. TRBV21-1 is a pseudogene locus. The CDR3 totals 17 residues. CDR3 in amino acids: CASRTIRGAAPIYEQYF. The CDR3 nucleotides read TGTGCCAGCAGAACGATCAGGGGCGCCGCGCCCATTTACGAGCAGTACTTC.

This chain joins TRBV9 and TRBJ1-2, with 10 bases matching TRBD1. CDR1 is SGDLS and CDR2 is YYNGEE in the germline V gene. After removal of 4 bases from V and 6 bases from J, the junction contained 9 bases not matched to a gene. The CDR3 is made up of 15 amino acids. CDR3 amino acids: CASSTDRGRMDGYTF. DNA of the CDR3: TGTGCCAGCAGCACAGACAGGGGGCGGATGGATGGCTACACCTTC.

The chain is built from TRBV10-2 and TRBJ2-3, with 9 bases that match TRBD2. The germline V gene has CDR1 WSHSY and CDR2 SAAADI. V was clipped by 3 bases and J by 4 bases; unmatched bases: 11. The CDR3 contains 17 residues. CDR3 amino acids: CASSDVGGGVSADTQYF. CDR3 sequence (DNA): TGCGCCAGCAGTGATGTGGGCGGGGGGGTTTCGGCAGATACGCAGTATTTT.

This clone was seen a single time. The germline gene is not matched at one end of the junction; a read error may be the cause. The gene calls are TRBV11-2 and TRBJ2-7; TRBD1 matches 7 bases. The CDR3 covers 12 residues. Per the germline V gene, CDR1 is SGHAT and CDR2 is FQNNGV. In DNA form, the CDR3 reads TGTGCCAGCAGCTTAGGGGCAGGGGGATGGAACTTC. Translation: CASSLGAGGWNF.

The chain recombines TRBV19 with TRBJ1-5; D may be TRBD1 (5 bases). The CDR3 spans 15 residues. Germline lookup yields CDR1 LNHDA and CDR2 SQIVND (reference sequence). V lost 10 bases to trimming and J lost 0 bases, with 16 bases between them. The CDR3 region has the DNA TGTGCCACCAGACGGGCAGGGACTAGCAATCAGCCCCAGCATTTT. It specifies CATRRAGTSNQPQHF.

This chain connects TRBV10-2 to TRBJ2-7, with TRBD2 matching over 7 bases. The CDR3 contains 17 residues. V lost 2 bases to trimming and J lost 2 bases; unmatched junction nucleotides: 12. Germline V lookup: CDR1 WSHSY, CDR2 SAAADI. The CDR3, as DNA: TGCGCCAGCAGTGAGGGGACCTTCGTCGGGGGGACCTACGAGCAGTACTTC. It yields the protein CASSEGTFVGGTYEQYF.

The V gene is TRBV14, the J gene TRBJ2-5; D remains ambiguous. The CDR3 loop spans 17 amino acids. Per germline, CDR1 SGHDN and CDR2 FVKESK. With 2 bases removed from V and 1 base from J, the gap between germline ends came to 17 bases. The CDR3 DNA follows: TGTGCCAGCAGCCAACACGAGACGCGGATACCCCAAGAGACCCAGTACTTC. Protein sequence: CASSQHETRIPQETQYF.

This chain connects TRBV18 to TRBJ1-1; no clear D gene. V lost 3 bases and J 0 bases, leaving 8 bases between the germline ends. Germline-derived CDR1 and CDR2 are KGHSH and LQKENI. CDR3 length equals 14 residues. The CDR3: CASSPFDLNTEAFF. CDR3 nucleotides: TGTGCCAGCTCACCCTTCGATCTGAACACTGAAGCTTTCTTT.

The chain links TRBV29-1 to TRBJ2-7; D is uncertain. The CDR3 has 14 residues. V was cut by 4 bases and J by 2 bases, with 15 bases left in between. CDR1 and CDR2 (germline): SQVTM, ANQGSEA. CDR3 bases: TGCAGCGTTGGAGAGCAGAGTGGGGCCTACGAGCAGTACTTC. This codes for CSVGEQSGAYEQYF.

The J gene is TRBJ1-6, the V gene TRBV5-6, with 9 bases lining up with TRBD1. The V gene end was trimmed by 3 bases and the J gene end by 10 bases; junction bases not matched to a gene: 8. This CDR3 is built from 15 residues. The germline gives CDR1 SGHDT, CDR2 YYEEEE. The CDR3 DNA follows: TGTGCCAGCAGCTCTACGGGACAGGGCTGGTCACCCCTCCACTTT. Protein sequence: CASSSTGQGWSPLHF.